The rows below give T cell receptor beta chains drawn from one sample of a study of PD-1 blockade in classical Hodgkin lymphoma. Sequencing used immunoSEQ multiplex PCR; TCRdb keeps in-frame clones, though not all of them. The profile shows 25,000 to 30,000 clones, roughly 90% of them singletons. The source material was CD4+ T cells from blood. Receptors were obtained from a human donor with classical Hodgkin lymphoma. CDR3s include the opening cysteine and the closing phenylalanine or tryptophan. A D gene is named only where the DNA matches it firmly. Clone size is stated in some rows and not others, as once, few, many or a class when expanded.

v_call	j_call	d_call	clone_size	cdr3_aa	cdr3_nt
TRBV5-4	TRBJ1-4	-	-	CASSLAGTPEKLFF	TGTGCCAGCAGCTTGGCCGGGACACCTGAAAAACTGTTTTTT
TRBV19	TRBJ2-2	TRBD2	once	CASSIGTSRFANTGELFF	TGTGCCAGTAGTATCGGGACTAGCCGCTTCGCGAACACCGGGGAGCTGTTTTTT
TRBV11-1	TRBJ1-1	-	-	CASSLQTRNTEAFF	TGTGCCAGCAGCTTACAGACAAGAAACACTGAAGCTTTCTTT
TRBV18	TRBJ1-2	TRBD1	few	CASSPDRVWGYTF	TGTGCCAGCTCCCCGGACAGGGTCTGGGGCTACACCTTC
TRBV5-1	TRBJ2-2	-	once	CASSLNSPDTGELFF	TGCGCCAGCAGCTTGAACAGTCCTGACACCGGGGAGCTGTTTTTT
TRBV4-1	TRBJ2-3	-	-	CASSLSLTADTQYF	TGCGCCAGCAGCTTAAGTCTAACTGCAGATACGCAGTATTTT
TRBV5-4	TRBJ2-7	TRBD1	-	CASSWDRVGEQYF	TGTGCCAGCAGCTGGGACAGGGTTGGCGAGCAGTACTTC
TRBV19	TRBJ1-5	TRBD1	-	CASSRQGGSNQPQHF	TGTGCCAGTAGCAGACAGGGCGGCAGCAATCAGCCCCAGCATTTT
TRBV27	TRBJ2-3	-	-	CASSLNGGSTDTQYF	TGTGCCAGCAGTTTAAACGGGGGATCCACAGATACGCAGTATTTT
TRBV11-2	TRBJ1-1	TRBD1	-	CASSLDRGLGNTEAFF	TGTGCCAGCAGCCTCGACAGGGGCTTAGGGAACACTGAAGCTTTCTTT
TRBV18	TRBJ2-7	-	-	CASSQTNGNSYEQYF	TGTGCCAGCTCACAAACAAACGGCAACTCCTACGAGCAGTACTTC
TRBV13	TRBJ2-1	TRBD2	-	CASRLAGMSYNEQFF	TGTGCCAGCAGGCTAGCGGGAATGTCCTACAATGAGCAGTTCTTC
TRBV29-1	TRBJ1-2	-	once	CSVYPGVYGYTF	TGCAGCGTTTATCCGGGGGTCTATGGCTACACCTTC
TRBV9	TRBJ2-1	-	-	CASSVEGDNYNEQFF	TGTGCCAGCAGCGTAGAAGGAGACAACTACAATGAGCAGTTCTTC
TRBV19	TRBJ1-5	-	-	CASSIFWDLGNQPQHF	TGTGCCAGTAGTATTTTCTGGGACTTGGGCAATCAGCCCCAGCATTTT
TRBV6-1	TRBJ2-2	TRBD2	-	CASSEPGLARSGELFF	TGTGCCAGCAGTGAGCCGGGACTAGCGCGCTCCGGGGAGCTGTTTTTT
TRBV18	TRBJ1-1	-	-	CASSPRSGVGDTEAFF	TGTGCCAGCTCACCACGGTCCGGGGTGGGCGACACTGAAGCTTTCTTT
TRBV5-1	TRBJ2-3	TRBD1	-	CASSLGTGKADTQYF	TGCGCCAGCAGCTTGGGGACAGGGAAGGCAGATACGCAGTATTTT
TRBV27	TRBJ2-7	-	-	CASSLRTGYSYEQYF	TGTGCCAGCAGTTTAAGGACGGGATACTCCTACGAGCAGTACTTC
TRBV5-1	TRBJ2-7	-	-	CASSLVLGAEQYF	TGCGCCAGCAGCTTGGTTCTCGGAGCCGAGCAGTACTTC
TRBV19	TRBJ1-1	-	few	CASSQMNTEAFF	TGTGCCAGTAGTCAAATGAACACTGAAGCTTTCTTT
TRBV4-3	TRBJ2-1	-	-	CASSPRVGGRQFF	TGCGCCAGCAGCCCCAGGGTGGGGGGACGGCAGTTCTTC
TRBV10-3	TRBJ2-3	-	-	CAISESGRDTQYF	TGTGCCATCAGTGAGTCAGGGAGAGATACGCAGTATTTT
TRBV5-1	TRBJ1-2	-	few	CASSQGHYGYTF	TGCGCCAGCAGCCAGGGGCACTATGGCTACACCTTC
TRBV7-7	TRBJ1-3	-	-	CASSLGTGDTIYF	TGTGCCAGCAGCTTAGGTACTGGAGACACCATATATTTT
TRBV27	TRBJ1-1	-	-	CASRLGRENTEAFF	TGTGCCAGCAGACTGGGACGGGAGAACACTGAAGCTTTCTTT
TRBV27	TRBJ2-1	TRBD2	-	CASSIISGTSYNEQFF	TGTGCCAGCAGTATAATATCCGGGACTAGCTACAATGAGCAGTTCTTC
TRBV18	TRBJ2-5	-	-	CASSPGEYQETQYF	TGTGCCAGCTCACCCGGGGAGTACCAAGAGACCCAGTACTTC
TRBV29-1	TRBJ1-1	-	-	CSVVGRTTGEAFF	TGCAGCGTAGTAGGCCGGACAACGGGTGAAGCTTTCTTT
TRBV10-3	TRBJ2-1	-	once	CAISEAGKSSYNEQFF	TGTGCCATCAGTGAGGCAGGGAAAAGCTCCTACAATGAGCAGTTCTTC
TRBV29-1	TRBJ2-2	TRBD1	-	CSGRTGAGGELFF	TGCAGCGGTCGGACAGGGGCTGGCGGGGAGCTGTTTTTT
TRBV7-8	TRBJ1-1	-	-	CASSWDGNTEAFF	TGTGCCAGCAGCTGGGACGGCAACACTGAAGCTTTCTTT
TRBV28	TRBJ1-5	-	-	CASIPGPLRGPQHF	TGTGCCAGCATCCCCGGACCCCTAAGGGGACCCCAGCATTTT
TRBV6-6	TRBJ1-5	TRBD1	-	CARGTGGSSQPQHF	TGTGCCAGGGGGACAGGGGGTTCAAGTCAGCCCCAGCATTTT
TRBV7-9	TRBJ1-2	-	-	CASSLPSRGNYGYTF	TGTGCCAGCAGCTTACCTTCCCGGGGTAACTATGGCTACACCTTC
TRBV6-1	TRBJ2-5	TRBD2	-	CASGGLAGLETQYF	TGTGCCAGCGGCGGACTAGCGGGATTAGAGACCCAGTACTTC
TRBV5-4	TRBJ2-3	TRBD2	-	CASSPVATSGTDTQYF	TGTGCCAGCAGCCCAGTGGCGACTAGCGGCACAGATACGCAGTATTTT
TRBV5-8	TRBJ2-7	-	-	CASRDDRKTYEQYF	TGTGCCAGCAGAGACGATCGGAAGACCTACGAGCAGTACTTC
TRBV5-4	TRBJ2-3	TRBD2	-	CASSDGLAGSTDTQYF	TGTGCCAGCAGCGACGGACTAGCGGGGAGCACAGATACGCAGTATTTT
TRBV7-9	TRBJ2-1	-	-	CASSFPRDGEQFF	TGTGCCAGCAGCTTCCCAAGGGACGGTGAGCAGTTCTTC
TRBV9	TRBJ2-3	TRBD1	-	CASSVGMRTGAGDTQYF	TGTGCCAGCAGCGTAGGTATGCGGACAGGGGCCGGGGATACGCAGTATTTT
TRBV2	TRBJ2-1	TRBD2	-	CASSGTSGRYEQFF	TGTGCCAGCAGTGGGACTAGCGGGAGGTATGAGCAGTTCTTC
TRBV21-1	TRBJ2-7	-	-	CASSKKGEYEQYF	TGTGCCAGCAGCAAAAAGGGGGAATACGAGCAGTACTTC
TRBV19	TRBJ2-7	-	-	CASRVQGPYEQYF	TGTGCCAGTAGGGTCCAGGGTCCCTACGAGCAGTACTTC
TRBV7-2	TRBJ2-5	TRBD2	-	CASSPGLALETQYF	TGTGCCAGCAGCCCAGGACTAGCGTTAGAGACCCAGTACTTC
TRBV28	TRBJ1-2	-	-	CASSLSHRADYGYTF	TGTGCCAGCAGTTTAAGCCACCGGGCAGACTATGGCTACACCTTC
TRBV6-5	TRBJ1-2	-	once	CASSYQTGGGRDGYTF	TGTGCCAGCAGTTACCAAACAGGTGGGGGAAGGGATGGCTACACCTTC
TRBV7-2	TRBJ2-7	TRBD2	-	CASSLARGTSTYEQYF	TGTGCCAGCAGCTTAGCGAGGGGGACTAGCACCTACGAGCAGTACTTC
TRBV18	TRBJ2-1	TRBD2	-	CASSPTSGTYNEQFF	TGTGCCAGCTCCCCCACTAGCGGAACCTACAATGAGCAGTTCTTC
TRBV7-2	TRBJ2-2	-	once	CASSLGNANTGELFF	TGTGCCAGCAGCTTAGGGAACGCGAACACCGGGGAGCTGTTTTTT
TRBV28	TRBJ2-1	-	-	CASSWLDRTITLDEQFF	TGTGCCAGCAGTTGGTTGGACAGAACAATTACTTTAGATGAGCAGTTCTTC
TRBV10-3	TRBJ2-7	TRBD2	once	CAITSTSGRGEQYF	TGTGCCATCACCTCCACTAGCGGGAGGGGCGAGCAGTACTTC
TRBV15	TRBJ1-1	-	-	CATSREVDNTEAFF	TGTGCCACCAGCAGAGAGGTAGACAACACTGAAGCTTTCTTT
TRBV29-1	TRBJ1-1	TRBD1	once	CSVLTGGNTEAFF	TGCAGCGTCTTAACAGGGGGCAACACTGAAGCTTTCTTT
TRBV28	TRBJ2-7	-	-	CASSLGTGRGNYEQYF	TGTGCCAGCAGTTTGGGGACGGGTAGGGGAAACTACGAGCAGTACTTC